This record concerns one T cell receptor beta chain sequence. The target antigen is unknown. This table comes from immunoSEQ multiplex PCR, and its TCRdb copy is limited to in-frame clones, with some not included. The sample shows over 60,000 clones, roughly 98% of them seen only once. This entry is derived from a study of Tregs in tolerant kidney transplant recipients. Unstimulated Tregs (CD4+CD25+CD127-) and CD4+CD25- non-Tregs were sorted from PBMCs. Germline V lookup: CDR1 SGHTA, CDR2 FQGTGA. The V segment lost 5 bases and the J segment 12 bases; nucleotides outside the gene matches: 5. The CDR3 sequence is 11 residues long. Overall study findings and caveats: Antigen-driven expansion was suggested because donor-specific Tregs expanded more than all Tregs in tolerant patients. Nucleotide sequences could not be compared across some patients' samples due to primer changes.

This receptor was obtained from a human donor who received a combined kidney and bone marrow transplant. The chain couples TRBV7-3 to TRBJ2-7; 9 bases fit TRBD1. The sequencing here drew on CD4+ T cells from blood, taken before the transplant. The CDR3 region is CASSPGTGLYF. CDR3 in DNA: TGTGCCAGCAGCCCCGGGACAGGGCTGTACTTC.